This T cell receptor (beta chain) was sequenced during a study of graft-versus-host responses after intestinal transplantation. The data were produced by immunoSEQ multiplex PCR, yet TCRdb's version contains in-frame clones alone and is incomplete. The sample has more than 20,000 clones, roughly 83% seen once. Germline lookup yields CDR1 SNHLY and CDR2 FYNNEI. The CDR3 runs 14 residues. With 6 bases removed from V and 0 bases from J, the gap between germline ends came to 9 bases. This sample comprised PBMCs, obtained around 28 days after intestinal transplant. The chain links TRBV2 to TRBJ1-5, with D maybe TRBD1 (6 bases). This sequence originates from a human patient who received an intestinal transplant, so some T cells may come from the graft donor. The CDR3 nucleotides read TGTGCCAGCAGACAGGGCGTTAGCAATCAGCCCCAGCATTTT. Translating gives CASRQGVSNQPQHF. The variable domain in full, with the rest retrieved from reference TRBV2 and TRBJ1-5, is EPEVTQTPSHQVTQMGQEVILRCVPISNHLYFYWYRQILGQKVEFLVSFYNNEISEKSEIFDDQFSVERPDGSNFTLKIRSTKLEDSAMYFCASRQGVSNQPQHFGDGTRLSIL.